The source of this T cell receptor (beta chain) is a study of T cells after yellow fever vaccination. TCRdb ran MiXCR on the 5' RACE reads and lists one entry per CDR3 protein. Here the sample spans about 74,000 distinct CDR3 sequences, approximately 6.5% being singletons. In its sample, this clonotype was seen many times. V was cut by 3 bases and J by 6 bases, with 20 bases left in between. Germline-derived CDR1 and CDR2 are LNHDA and SQIVND (reference sequence). The CDR3 runs to 16 residues. The chain links TRBV19 to TRBJ1-1, with D perhaps TRBD1 (5 bases). This clonotype was obtained from a man aged 18-30 years who received the YFV17D yellow fever vaccine. Specimen: CD8+ T cells sorted from PBMCs, collected 5 to 6 days after the first yellow fever vaccination. The CDR3 sequence: CASSMGVGQGGSEAFF. The CDR3 nucleotides are TGTGCCAGTAGTATGGGTGTTGGCCAGGGTGGCTCTGAAGCTTTCTTT.